One and the same sample provided the 5 T cell receptor beta chains below, sequenced in a study of blood T cell repertoires in COVID-19. Sequencing was performed with immunoSEQ multiplex PCR; in TCRdb, only in-frame clones are kept and a portion is missing. The table shows tens of thousands of clones, with 85% to 90% occurring only once. Sequencing was performed on peripheral blood. The receptors stem from an elderly man in a cohort sampled during active COVID-19.

This chain uses TRBV15 with TRBJ2-4; no firm D call. CDR3 length: 15 residues. Germline V CDR1 and CDR2: LNHNV, YYDKDF (reference sequence). Trimming stripped 0 bases from V and 2 bases from J, with 8 bases between. CDR3 nucleotides: TGTGCCACCAGCAGAGAAGGAGCCCCCAAAAACATTCAGTACTTC. As protein: CATSREGAPKNIQYF.

The J gene is TRBJ1-4, the V gene TRBV18, with D perhaps matching TRBD1 (6 bases). Germline V gene lookup returns CDR1 KGHSH and CDR2 LQKENI. V lost 2 bases, J lost 2 bases, and 15 bases lay in between. CDR3 length: 17 amino acids. The CDR3: CASSPKDRRTTNEKLFF. For the CDR3, the DNA is TGTGCCAGCTCACCAAAGGACAGAAGGACGACTAATGAAAAACTGTTTTTT.

Comments on this clone: An end of the junction differs from the germline gene, which may be a read error. This chain joins TRBV2 and TRBJ2-3, with D perhaps matching TRBD1 (6 bases). The CDR3 spans 12 residues. CDR1 is SNHLY, CDR2 FYNNEI, per germline. The CDR3 region has the DNA TGTGCCAGCAGTTTCAACCCTCGGGACAAAAGTTTT. This sequence encodes CASSFNPRDKSF. Full variable domain (missing parts from reference TRBV2 and TRBJ2-3): EPEVTQTPSHQVTQMGQEVILRCVPISNHLYFYWYRQILGQKVEFLVSFYNNEISEKSEIFDDQFSVERPDGSNFTLKIRSTKLEDSAMYFCASSFNPRDKSFGPGTRLTVL.

V gene TRBV4-1 combines with J gene TRBJ1-5; the D gene is possibly TRBD1 (5 bases). V was cut by 4 bases and J by 4 bases, with 17 bases left in between. The CDR3 runs to 16 residues. Germline V gene data show CDR1 as MGHRA and CDR2 as YSYEKL. CDR3 nucleotide sequence: TGCGCCAGCAGCCGACAGTCTGGGGGGGGAAATCAGCCCCAGCATTTT. This gives the protein CASSRQSGGGNQPQHF.

This clone appeared once. The chain couples TRBV7-9 to TRBJ1-3; weak D call: TRBD1 (6 bases). CDR3 size: 16 residues. V was pared by 2 bases and J by 2 bases, with 13 bases between. The germline CDR1 and CDR2 sequences are SEHNR and FQNEAQ (reference sequence). This CDR3 reads CASSLWAGVTGNTIYF. The CDR3, as DNA: TGTGCCAGCAGCTTATGGGCAGGGGTAACTGGAAACACCATATATTTT.